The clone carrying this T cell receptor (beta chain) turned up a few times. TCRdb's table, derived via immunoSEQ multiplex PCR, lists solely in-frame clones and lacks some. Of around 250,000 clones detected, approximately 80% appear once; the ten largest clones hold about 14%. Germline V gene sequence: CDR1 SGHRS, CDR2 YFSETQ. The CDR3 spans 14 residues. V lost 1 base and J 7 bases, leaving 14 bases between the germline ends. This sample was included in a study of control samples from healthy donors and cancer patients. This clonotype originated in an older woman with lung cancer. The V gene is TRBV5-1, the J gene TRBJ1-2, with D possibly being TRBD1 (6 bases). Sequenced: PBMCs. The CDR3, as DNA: TGCGCCAGCAGCTTGCTCGGACAGACGGGTGGCTACACCTTC. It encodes CASSLLGQTGGYTF. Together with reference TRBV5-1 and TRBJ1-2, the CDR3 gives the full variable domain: KAGVTQTPRYLIKTRGQQVTLSCSPISGHRSVSWYQQTPGQGLQFLFEYFSETQRNKGNFPGRFSGRQFSNSRSEMNVSTLELGDSALYLCASSLLGQTGGYTFGSGTRLTVV.